This T cell receptor beta chain was captured in a study of T-cell reconstitution after alpha-beta-depleted transplantation in children. The CDR3 loop spans 14 amino acids. The V gene lost 5 bases and the J gene lost 5 bases, with 15 bases spanning the gap. Looked up from germline, CDR1 is MDHEN and CDR2 is SYDVKM. Unique molecular identifiers were used to barcode this TCRbeta library. One entry per CDR3 protein, called by TCRdb with MiXCR from the PCR reads. The sample shows 30,000 or so distinct CDR3 sequences, more than 6% of them seen only once. Study findings and constraints: Once a year had passed after transplant, T-cell counts and diversity came mostly from newly produced T cells. As was reported, about two months after transplant, alpha-beta T cells came from several hundred expanded graft clones.

This clonotype was counted at least ten times. Its antigen is unidentified. The material sequenced was peripheral blood, taken 60 days after TCRalphabeta/CD19-depleted stem cell transplant. The receptor was isolated from a child younger than two who had a stem cell transplant for acute myeloid leukemia, so the T cells may come from the graft donor. J is TRBJ2-5 and V is TRBV28; D is undetermined. The CDR3 loop is CASSLSQPVETQYF. The CDR3, as DNA: TGTGCCAGCAGTCTCTCACAGCCAGTGGAGACCCAGTACTTC.